This T cell receptor beta chain was found in a study of blood T cell repertoires in COVID-19. Whole-study context: Samples came from the United States, Italy and Spain, spanning acute and convalescent COVID-19. Sources were T cells, B-cell-depleted T cells, or PBMCs; the material itself was cDNA or gDNA.

In the source study's methods: Researchers report that nucleated cell counts were estimated from reference gene primer amplification. Assay: immunoSEQ multiplex PCR; the TCRdb copy retains only in-frame clones and omits some. V and J calls and clone size are given by that table; D and trimming were obtained from the DNA. The sample contains about 260,000 clones, about 91% of which appear only once. Followed longitudinally, the Seattle patients had been enrolled during active infection. The receptor comes from a person aged 18 to 30 with COVID-19, enrolled during active disease. The material sequenced was peripheral blood.

CDR3 protein: CASSRDGVYGYTF. DNA of the CDR3: TGTGCCAGCAGCCGTGACGGAGTCTATGGCTACACCTTC. The rearrangement links TRBV5-4 to TRBJ1-2; D is unclear. The CDR3 runs 13 residues. Trimming stripped 4 bases from V and 4 bases from J, with 11 bases between. CDR1 SGHNT and CDR2 YYREEE come from the germline V gene (reference sequence).